This passage covers 9 T cell receptor beta chains from one sample sequenced in a study of low-dose radiotherapy and immunotherapy resistance in tumors. Described time point: after trial treatment. Treatment denoted: LDRT plus nivolumab, ipilimumab, low-dose cyclophosphamide and aspirin (RACIN trial). TRAV- and TRBV-specific primers were used for first-strand cDNA, which covered alpha and beta chains. The TCRs were subjected to amplification over 20 PCR cycles employing a constant-region primer in conjunction with a V-primer adapter. TCRdb re-analysed the reads in MiXCR, keeping a single row per CDR3 protein. This table has under 110,000 distinct CDR3 sequences, about a fifth appearing once. The sequenced sample was PBMCs, obtained after low-dose radiotherapy plus immunotherapy. These receptor sequences come from a male donor with prostate cancer.

This clonotype was picked up many times. V is TRBV5-1 and J is TRBJ2-1; TRBD1 or TRBD2 may be the D gene (6 bases each). Germline CDR1 SGHRS, CDR2 YFSETQ. Trimming stripped 4 bases from V and 0 bases from J, with 20 bases between. The CDR3 extends over 18 amino acids. CDR3 amino acids: CASSAGQGAGGSYNEQFF. CDR3 DNA sequence: TGCGCCAGCAGCGCGGGACAAGGGGCTGGGGGCTCCTACAATGAGCAGTTCTTC.

This clonotype has a single count. A far larger clone is one nucleotide away, so this likely arose from a read error. V usage is TRBV2 and J usage is TRBJ2-1; D perhaps matches TRBD1 (6 bases). Germline V gives CDR1 SNHLY, CDR2 FYNNEI. V shed 6 bases and J shed 10 bases, with 16 bases lying between them. The length of the CDR3 is 13 residues. The CDR3 DNA reads TGTGCCAGCAGGGCGGACAGTTCCTACGAGCAGTTCTTC. The encoded protein is CASRADSSYEQFF.

As to this clonotype: A far larger clone is one nucleotide away, so this likely arose from a read error. The chain recombines TRBV2 with TRBJ2-4; no firm D call. In germline, CDR1 is SNHLY, CDR2 FYNNEI. The CDR3 has 13 residues. V lost 2 bases, J lost 11 bases, and 13 bases lay in between. This CDR3 reads CASSEPPRLVQYF. CDR3 nucleotide sequence: TGTGCCAGCAGTGAACCCCCTCGTTTGGTTCAGTACTTC.

This clonotype was recorded a few times. This chain's CDR3 is CASSLDGPGEQYF. CDR3 bases: TGTGCCAGCAGCCTGGACGGTCCGGGCGAGCAGTACTTC. This rearrangement joins TRBV7-3 to TRBJ2-7; D not certain. The CDR3 is 13 residues long. Trimming removed 5 bases from V and 6 bases from J, with 14 bases in between. The germline V gene encodes CDR1 SGHTA and CDR2 FQGTGA. The whole variable domain, remainder taken from reference TRBV7-3 and TRBJ2-7, is GAGVSQTPSNKVTEKGKYVELRCDPISGHTALYWYRQSLGQGPEFLIYFQGTGAADDSGLPNDRFFAVRPEGSVSTLKIQRTERGDSAVYLCASSLDGPGEQYFGPGTRLTVT.

This clonotype was counted at least ten times. The chain links TRBV23-1 to TRBJ1-6; no definite D call. TRBV23-1 is reported as an ORF; its role is uncertain. V shed 0 bases and J shed 6 bases, with 12 bases lying between them. The CDR3 contains 16 residues. CDR3 bases: TGCGCCAGCAGTCAATCAGAGCCCCGGCGTAATTCACCCCTCCACTTT. Its translation is CASSQSEPRRNSPLHF.

The genes are TRBV28 and TRBJ1-2; D is possibly TRBD1 (6 bases). Trimming pared 8 bases from V and 8 bases from J, leaving 21 bases between. CDR3 length equals 14 residues. Germline CDR1 reads MDHEN; CDR2 reads SYDVKM. The CDR3 bases are TGTGCCAGCCTCGGGGCAGGGGCTCGTCAGGGCTACACCTTC. Protein: CASLGAGARQGYTF.

This clonotype was recorded many times. The chain links TRBV5-1 to TRBJ2-7; TRBD1 aligns across 8 bases. J lost 3 bases, V lost 7 bases, and 12 bases had no gene match. Germline CDR1 is SGHRS and CDR2 is YFSETQ. This CDR3 region has 15 residues. CDR3 loop: CASGTSDRAFYEQYF. The CDR3 region has the DNA TGCGCCAGCGGAACCTCGGACAGGGCCTTCTACGAGCAGTACTTC.

Many counts were recorded for this clonotype. V usage is TRBV30 and J usage is TRBJ2-1; D gene ambiguous. V was cut by 1 base and J by 4 bases, with 5 bases left in between. CDR3 size: 12 residues. Per the germline V gene, CDR1 is GTSNPN and CDR2 is SVGIG (reference sequence). This chain's CDR3 is CAWSGIYNEQFF. The CDR3 DNA sequence: TGTGCCTGGAGTGGGATTTACAATGAGCAGTTCTTC. The variable domain in full, completed from reference TRBV30 and TRBJ2-1, reads SQTIHQWPATLVQPVGSPLSLECTVEGTSNPNLYWYRQAAGRGLQLLFYSVGIGQISSEVPQNLSASRPQDRQFILSSKKLLLSDSGFYLCAWSGIYNEQFFGPGTRLTVL.

This clonotype was recorded many times. The chain joins TRBV6-6 to TRBJ2-5; D may be TRBD2 (6 bases). The CDR3 sequence is 18 residues long. The germline gives CDR1 MNHNY, CDR2 SVGAGI (reference sequence). V was clipped by 2 bases and J by 0 bases, with 19 bases between them. This CDR3 reads CASSYGLGGKGYQETQYF. DNA of the CDR3: TGTGCCAGCAGTTACGGGTTGGGGGGAAAAGGTTACCAAGAGACCCAGTACTTC.